This record concerns one T cell receptor beta chain sequence. An end of the junction does not agree with germline; a read error may underlie this. Two oligonucleotides, mixed equimolar, formed the beta constant-region primer covering TRBC1 and TRBC2. TCRdb independently ran MiXCR on the UMI-ligation and nested PCR reads; one entry per CDR3 protein. The sample has 140,000 to 150,000 distinct CDR3 sequences; over 15% are singletons. This specimen comes from a study of naive and memory T cell subsets. After CD4 positive bead selection, the CD4-negative fraction gave CD8 T cells. This TCR was sampled from a human donor in good health. The material sequenced was naive CD4+ T cells from blood.

The CDR3 DNA is TGTGCCAACAGCCCCAAGGTTAGCGGGAATTGGTATGAGCAGTTCTTC. Residues: CANSPKVSGNWYEQFF. This chain connects TRBV11-2 to TRBJ2-1; 8 bases match TRBD2. The CDR3 spans 16 residues. The germline gives CDR1 SGHAT, CDR2 FQNNGV.